These 25 T cell receptor beta chains were sequenced from one sample in a study of siplizumab effects on memory and regulatory T cells (dated by TCRdb to 2018 to 2020). The library came from the immunoSEQ multiplex PCR assay. The clones in this table, taken by TCRdb from immuneACCESS, are in-frame only. Not every clone is retained; where verified, under half of the shortfall comes from an unresolved V gene, and the cause of the rest is unknown. A total of around 95,000 clones appear in this sample, 94% of them only once. Approximately 1.3% of the sample is in the top ten clones. Source material: non-Treg CD4+ T cells sorted from blood. Read against the paper, the sample's cell subset or site label means: FACS-sorted unstimulated CD4+ non-regulatory T cells. The receptors shown here come from a human donor in good health.

V and J are TRBV5-1 and TRBJ2-5; D may be TRBD2 (6 bases). CDR1 and CDR2 from the germline V gene are SGHRS and YFSETQ. With 0 bases removed from V and 5 bases from J, the gap between germline ends came to 14 bases. The CDR3 has 15 amino acids. The CDR3 DNA reads as TGCGCCAGCAGCTTGGGAATAGCGGTGAGGGAGACCCAGTACTTC. Translation gives CASSLGIAVRETQYF.

The chain couples TRBV28 to TRBJ1-4, with a possible D match to TRBD1 (6 bases). Germline CDR1 MDHEN, CDR2 SYDVKM. The CDR3 runs to 12 residues. Deletions cut 6 bases from V and 11 bases from J, with 13 bases between. The CDR3: CASRTGVEKLFF. As DNA, the CDR3 is TGTGCCAGCAGGACAGGAGTGGAGAAACTGTTTTTT.

This sequence joins TRBV30 and TRBJ2-7; 12 positions agree with TRBD1. CDR1 GTSNPN and CDR2 SVGIG come from the germline V gene (reference sequence). The length of the CDR3 is 16 residues. The V gene end was trimmed by 1 base and the J gene end by 10 bases; junction bases not matched to a gene: 14. Written as DNA, the CDR3 is TGTGCCTGGAGTGACGGGACCGGGACAGGGGGCGTTCGACAGTACTTC. It yields the protein CAWSDGTGTGGVRQYF. Complete variable domain (other parts from reference TRBV30 and TRBJ2-7): SQTIHQWPATLVQPVGSPLSLECTVEGTSNPNLYWYRQAAGRGLQLLFYSVGIGQISSEVPQNLSASRPQDRQFILSSKKLLLSDSGFYLCAWSDGTGTGGVRQYFGPGTRLTVT.

The J gene is TRBJ2-1, the V gene TRBV2; 14 positions agree with TRBD2. CDR3 length: 15 amino acids. Germline lookup yields CDR1 SNHLY and CDR2 FYNNEI. Trimming cost V 11 bases and J 6 bases; bases outside gene matches: 9. CDR3 residues: CAQMQGTSGSNEQFF. In DNA, the CDR3 is TGTGCCCAAATGCAGGGGACTAGCGGGAGCAATGAGCAGTTCTTC.

CDR3 amino acids: CASSSGTSGSGEQYF. CDR3 coding DNA: TGTGCCAGCAGTTCCGGGACTAGCGGGAGTGGGGAGCAGTACTTC. The J gene is TRBJ2-7, the V gene TRBV2; 14 nucleotides match TRBD2. The germline gives CDR1 SNHLY, CDR2 FYNNEI. CDR3 length: 15 amino acids. The trim removed 5 bases at V and 7 bases at J, leaving 7 bases unmatched.

The genes are TRBV7-4 and TRBJ2-1; 10 bases are shared with TRBD2. Germline CDR1 reads SGHVT; CDR2 reads SQSDAQ. This CDR3 is 20 amino acids long. After removal of 1 base from V and 2 bases from J, the junction contained 14 bases not matched to a gene. The CDR3 DNA follows: TGTGCCAGCAGCTTAGGTAGCCTTAGCGGGAGGACTTACCCCTACAATGAGCAGTTCTTC. Protein: CASSLGSLSGRTYPYNEQFF.

The rearrangement links TRBV29-1 to TRBJ1-1; no clear D. Germline lookup yields CDR1 SQVTM and CDR2 ANQGSEA. This CDR3 has 10 residues. V lost 7 bases to trimming and J lost 6 bases, with 9 bases between them. The CDR3 region has the DNA TGCAGCGCTGATGGTCCTGAAGCTTTCTTT. It specifies CSADGPEAFF.

The chain joins TRBV28 to TRBJ1-1; D might be TRBD1 (5 bases). Trimming cost V 1 base and J 1 base, with 7 bases left between them. The CDR3 runs to 14 residues. From germline, CDR1 is MDHEN and CDR2 SYDVKM. As DNA, the CDR3 is TGTGCCAGCAGTTTATCTGGGGGGAACACTGAAGCTTTCTTT. It codes for CASSLSGGNTEAFF.

The DNA of the CDR3 is TGTGCCAGCAGCCTGCGACGGAGTAGCTCCTACAATGAGCAGTTCTTC. Translated: CASSLRRSSSYNEQFF. The chain employs TRBV5-6 and TRBJ2-1; unclear D gene. CDR3 length: 16 residues. Germline V CDR1 and CDR2: SGHDT, YYEEEE. Trimming pared 4 bases from V and 0 bases from J, leaving 14 bases between.

The CDR3 nucleotides are TGTGCCAGCAGCACGCGAGAGCGGGGATTCACAGATACGCAGTATTTT. Its translation is CASSTRERGFTDTQYF. The chain employs TRBV5-4 and TRBJ2-3; 7 bases align to TRBD2. V was pared by 4 bases and J by 2 bases, with 10 bases of the junction left unmatched. CDR3 length: 16 amino acids. In germline, CDR1 is SGHNT, CDR2 YYREEE (reference sequence).

The rearrangement links TRBV19 to TRBJ2-1; 12 bases are a match to TRBD2. CDR3 size: 17 residues. The germline CDR1 and CDR2 sequences are LNHDA and SQIVND (reference sequence). V trimming: 3 bases; J trimming: 3 bases; junction bases outside the gene matches: 6. The CDR3 is CASSIRLAGAGYNEQFF. The DNA of the CDR3 is TGTGCCAGTAGTATTCGACTAGCGGGAGCGGGCTACAATGAGCAGTTCTTC. Full variable domain (missing parts from reference TRBV19 and TRBJ2-1): DGGITQSPKYLFRKEGQNVTLSCEQNLNHDAMYWYRQDPGQGLRLIYYSQIVNDFQKGDIAEGYSVSREKKESFPLTVTSAQKNPTAFYLCASSIRLAGAGYNEQFFGPGTRLTVL.

The J gene is TRBJ1-1, the V gene TRBV5-6; tentative D call: TRBD1 (5 bases). This CDR3 region has 14 residues. With 3 bases removed from V and 5 bases from J, the gap between germline ends came to 14 bases. Germline values: CDR1 SGHDT, CDR2 YYEEEE. CDR3: CASSWGAGETEAFF. DNA of the CDR3: TGTGCCAGCAGCTGGGGAGCGGGGGAGACTGAAGCTTTCTTT.

This rearrangement joins TRBV2 to TRBJ2-2; tentatively, D is TRBD1 (5 bases). V lost 4 bases, J lost 3 bases, and 12 bases lay in between. This CDR3 spans 15 amino acids. Germline V gene lookup returns CDR1 SNHLY and CDR2 FYNNEI. The CDR3 nucleotides are TGTGCCAGCAGTGGATGGGGCAGGCACACCGGGGAGCTGTTTTTT. Residues: CASSGWGRHTGELFF.

The gene calls are TRBV10-2 and TRBJ1-2; 7 bases are a match to TRBD1. The CDR3 is 13 residues long. V trimming: 4 bases; J trimming: 6 bases; junction bases outside the gene matches: 5. The V gene's germline CDR1 is WSHSY and CDR2 SAAADI. CDR3 sequence: CASSVSGTDGYTF. As DNA, the CDR3 is TGCGCCAGCAGTGTATCCGGGACAGATGGCTACACCTTC.

The rearrangement joins TRBV28 to TRBJ1-2; D uncertain. The CDR3 has 16 amino acids. Trimming removed 2 bases at V and 6 bases at J, with 19 bases between. Germline V gene lookup returns CDR1 MDHEN and CDR2 SYDVKM. The CDR3 loop reads CASSLVAKGGINGYTF. The CDR3 bases are TGTGCCAGCAGTTTAGTAGCTAAAGGAGGGATTAATGGCTACACCTTC.

This chain links TRBV7-3 with TRBJ2-5; no definite D call. The CDR3 sequence is 15 residues long. Trimming took 2 bases from V and 5 from J, leaving 15 bases between them. The V gene's germline CDR1 is SGHTA and CDR2 FQGTGA. The CDR3 region has the DNA TGTGCCAGCAGCTTAGCCGGCGCAGGAAAGGAGACCCAGTACTTC. Protein product: CASSLAGAGKETQYF.

J is TRBJ2-7 and V is TRBV27; possibly TRBD2 for D (6 bases). The germline V gene encodes CDR1 MNHEY and CDR2 SMNVEV (reference sequence). This CDR3 has 16 residues. With 4 bases removed from V and 0 bases from J, the gap between germline ends came to 16 bases. In nucleotides, the CDR3 is TGTGCCAGCAGTTCGCTCGCCGGACTAAGCTCCTACGAGCAGTACTTC. It specifies CASSSLAGLSSYEQYF.

This chain uses TRBV18 with TRBJ2-7; possibly TRBD2 for D (6 bases). CDR1 is KGHSH, CDR2 LQKENI, per germline. With 0 bases removed from V and 3 bases from J, the gap between germline ends came to 15 bases. CDR3 length: 16 amino acids. The CDR3 coding sequence is TGTGCCAGCTCACCACCGAGAGGAGGGGTTGTCTACGAGCAGTACTTC. Translation: CASSPPRGGVVYEQYF.

This sequence joins TRBV6-5 and TRBJ2-7; 11 positions match TRBD2. In germline, CDR1 is MNHEY, CDR2 SVGAGI. The CDR3 sequence is 15 residues long. The V and J ends lost 5 bases and 7 bases, in that order; junction bases with no gene match: 10. CDR3 coding DNA: TGTGCCAGCAGTATTACTAGCGGGAGTCGTGGGGAGCAGTACTTC. It translates to CASSITSGSRGEQYF.

The chain is built from TRBV7-3 and TRBJ2-1, with TRBD1 matching 9 bases. The V segment lost 5 bases and the J segment 7 bases; nucleotides outside the gene matches: 6. The CDR3 spans 14 residues. CDR1 and CDR2 from the germline V gene are SGHTA and FQGTGA. The CDR3 loop reads CASSARQGVNEQFF. In DNA form, the CDR3 reads TGTGCCAGCAGCGCGAGACAGGGGGTGAATGAGCAGTTCTTC.

This chain connects TRBV19 to TRBJ1-5; 7 nucleotides align to TRBD1. The CDR3 has 19 amino acids. The trim removed 6 bases at V and 7 bases at J, leaving 24 bases unmatched. Germline CDR1 LNHDA, CDR2 SQIVND (reference sequence). The CDR3 here is CASSPLPGQPTATGQPQHF. The CDR3 bases are TGTGCCAGTAGCCCATTGCCGGGACAGCCGACCGCAACGGGGCAGCCCCAGCATTTT.

The chain couples TRBV19 to TRBJ2-7; 11 bases are shared with TRBD1. The CDR3 consists of 17 residues. Germline trimming cut 4 bases from V and 4 bases from J; bases unmatched to any gene: 12. In germline, CDR1 is LNHDA, CDR2 SQIVND (reference sequence). CDR3 DNA sequence: TGTGCCAGTAGTAAAAGACCCCCGGGACAGGGGGTTTACGAGCAGTACTTC. Its translation: CASSKRPPGQGVYEQYF.

The chain joins TRBV7-9 to TRBJ2-1; unclear D gene. V lost 5 bases and J 1 base, leaving 15 bases between the germline ends. Germline CDR1 SEHNR, CDR2 FQNEAQ (reference sequence). The CDR3 length is 16 residues. CDR3 sequence (DNA): TGTGCCAGCAGCAATAAACTGCTGGCATCCTACAATGAGCAGTTCTTC. It codes for CASSNKLLASYNEQFF.

The V gene is TRBV6-1, the J gene TRBJ2-1; the match to TRBD2 covers 11 bases. The germline CDR1 and CDR2 sequences are MNHNS and SASEGT. The CDR3 loop spans 18 amino acids. The trim removed 1 base at V and 1 base at J, leaving 6 bases unmatched. CDR3: CASSEVFSGRGSYNEQFF. As DNA, the CDR3 is TGTGCCAGCAGTGAAGTTTTTAGCGGGAGGGGGTCCTACAATGAGCAGTTCTTC.

The chain is built from TRBV4-1 and TRBJ2-7; tentatively, D is TRBD2 (5 bases). Germline V gene data show CDR1 as MGHRA and CDR2 as YSYEKL. Trimming took off 1 base at V and 3 bases at J, with 7 bases between the two ends. The CDR3 has 13 amino acids. This chain's CDR3 is CASSQGRDYEQYF. The CDR3 DNA sequence: TGCGCCAGCAGCCAAGGCCGGGACTACGAGCAGTACTTC.